This entry concerns a single T cell receptor beta chain. Its antigen is currently unknown. The entry originates in a study of T cell responses to AZD1222 COVID-19 vaccine. Findings and caveats of the study: There were repertoire samples only from the period after the peak T cell response. When two AZD1222 doses had been given, Spike-specific TCR breadth and depth rose. Donors skewed white British and female; clonal diversity was possibly underestimated.

Sequencing used immunoSEQ multiplex PCR; TCRdb keeps in-frame clones, though not all of them. The sample table sets out around 140,000 clones. Per germline, CDR1 SGHTA and CDR2 FQGTGA. V lost 4 bases, J lost 3 bases, and 6 bases lay in between. This CDR3 contains 13 residues. The chain employs TRBV7-3 and TRBJ2-2; no clear D. Sequencing input: peripheral blood. The TCR originated in an adult in good health. The CDR3 protein is CASSSQHTGELFF. CDR3 DNA sequence: TGTGCCAGCAGCTCACAGCACACCGGGGAGCTGTTTTTT.